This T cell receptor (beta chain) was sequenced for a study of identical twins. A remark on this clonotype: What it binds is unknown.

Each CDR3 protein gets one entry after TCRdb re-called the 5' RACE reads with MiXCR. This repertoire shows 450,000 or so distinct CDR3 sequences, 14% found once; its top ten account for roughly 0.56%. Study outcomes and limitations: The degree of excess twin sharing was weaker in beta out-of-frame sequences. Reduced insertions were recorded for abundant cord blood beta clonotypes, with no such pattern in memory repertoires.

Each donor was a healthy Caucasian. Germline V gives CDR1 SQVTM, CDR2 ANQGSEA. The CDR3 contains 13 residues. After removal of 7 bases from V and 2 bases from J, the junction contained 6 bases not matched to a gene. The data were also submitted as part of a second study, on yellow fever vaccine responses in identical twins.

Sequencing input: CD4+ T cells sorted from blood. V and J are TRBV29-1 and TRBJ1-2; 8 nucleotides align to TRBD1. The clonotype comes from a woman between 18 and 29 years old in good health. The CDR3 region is CSAWTGTNYGYTF. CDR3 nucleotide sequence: TGCAGCGCGTGGACAGGGACAAACTATGGCTACACCTTC. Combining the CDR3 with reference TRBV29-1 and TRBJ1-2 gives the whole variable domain SAVISQKPSRDICQRGTSLTIQCQVDSQVTMMFWYRQQPGQSLTLIATANQGSEATYESGFVIDKFPISRPNLTFSTLTVSNMSPEDSSIYLCSAWTGTNYGYTFGSGTRLTVV.